The 17 T cell receptor beta chains below come from one sample, sequenced in a study of CD8 T cells in Susac syndrome (dated by TCRdb to between 2017 and 2020). The library was obtained by the immunoSEQ multiplex PCR assay. RNA was extracted using the RNeasy kit, and roughly 0.45 to 1 microgram was reverse transcribed with random hexamers. TCRdb passed the public sequencing reads through fastp at Q25 and MiXCR, retaining productive beta sequences. One record per CDR3 amino acid sequence lists the most common genes and DNA. The sample profile shows under 90,000 distinct CDR3 sequences; around 93% of them were found once. Approximately 0.52% of the sample is held by the ten biggest clonotypes. The specimen sequenced was CD4+ T cells from PBMCs. The source is a human donor with Susac syndrome.

V is TRBV24-1 and J is TRBJ1-1; unclear D gene. Trimming took 5 bases from V and 5 from J, leaving 14 bases between them. The CDR3 totals 14 residues. Germline CDR1 KGHDR, CDR2 SFDVKD. CDR3 sequence (DNA): TGTGCCACCAGTGTCTGCTGGAGCCCTACTGAAGCTTTCTTT. Protein sequence: CATSVCWSPTEAFF.

This chain joins TRBV18 and TRBJ2-7; TRBD1 matches 7 bases. J lost 2 bases, V lost 4 bases, and 8 bases had no gene match. The V gene's germline CDR1 is KGHSH and CDR2 LQKENI. The CDR3 extends over 15 amino acids. The CDR3 sequence is CASSQTMGQTYEQYF. In DNA form, the CDR3 reads TGTGCCAGCTCACAGACGATGGGACAGACCTACGAGCAGTACTTC.

This clonotype was seen more than once but under ten times. V usage is TRBV7-2 and J usage is TRBJ2-3; no definite D call. Trimming took off 2 bases at V and 1 base at J, with 4 bases between the two ends. CDR1 and CDR2 (germline): SGHTA, FQGNSA. The CDR3 extends over 13 amino acids. CDR3 in DNA: TGTGCCAGCAGCTTACAGGGCACAGATACGCAGTATTTT. Its protein is CASSLQGTDTQYF.

The chain has TRBV6-6 and TRBJ2-5; 8 bases align to TRBD2. The V gene end was trimmed by 2 bases and the J gene end by 2 bases; junction bases not matched to a gene: 7. CDR3 length: 16 residues. CDR1 and CDR2 from the germline V gene are MNHNY and SVGAGI (reference sequence). CDR3 DNA: TGTGCCAGCAGTTACCAGGGACTAGGGGGGCAAGAGACCCAGTACTTC. Residues: CASSYQGLGGQETQYF.

This rearrangement joins TRBV7-9 to TRBJ2-6; D is ambiguous. Trimming shortened V by 6 bases and J by 2 bases, and 8 bases separated the two germline ends. The germline gives CDR1 SEHNR, CDR2 FQNEAQ (reference sequence). The CDR3 has 14 residues. CDR3 bases: TGTGCCAGCAGACCCATTCCTGGGGCCAACGTCCTGACTTTC. Residues: CASRPIPGANVLTF.

This clonotype has only one observation. The rearrangement uses TRBV5-4 and TRBJ2-7, with 7 bases matching TRBD1. The CDR3 spans 13 residues. With V trimmed by 10 bases and J by 0 bases, 7 bases remained unmatched. CDR1 is SGHNT and CDR2 is YYREEE in the germline V gene (reference sequence). CDR3 in DNA: TGTGCCTGGACAGGACCGGACTCCTACGAGCAGTACTTC. Its protein product is CAWTGPDSYEQYF.

The chain links TRBV20-1 to TRBJ2-7; 11 bases map to TRBD2. Germline CDR1 is DFQATT and CDR2 is SNEGSKA (reference sequence). The length of the CDR3 is 16 residues. The ends lost 5 bases at V and 4 bases at J; junction bases unmatched: 13. This CDR3 is CSAAPSLAGGFYEQYF. CDR3 sequence (DNA): TGCAGTGCTGCTCCTAGCCTAGCGGGGGGATTTTACGAGCAGTACTTC.

This chain connects TRBV28 to TRBJ2-7; D is undetermined. Germline loops: CDR1 MDHEN, CDR2 SYDVKM. This CDR3 is 14 amino acids long. V was cut by 6 bases and J by 4 bases, with 16 bases left in between. The chain's CDR3 is CASSPGERLYEQYF. DNA of the CDR3: TGTGCCAGCAGCCCCGGTGAGAGATTGTACGAGCAGTACTTC.

The CDR3 nucleotides read TGTGCCAGCAGCTCGGCGGTCGGCGAGACCCAGTACTTC. This translates into CASSSAVGETQYF. The rearrangement links TRBV4-2 to TRBJ2-5; no clear D. Germline CDR1 and CDR2: LGHNA and YNFKEQ. Trimming pared 5 bases from V and 5 bases from J, leaving 12 bases between. This CDR3 is 13 amino acids long.

V is TRBV3-1 and J is TRBJ2-5, with D tentatively TRBD1 (5 bases). This CDR3 contains 15 residues. Trimming removed 3 bases at V and 2 bases at J, with 13 bases between. Germline V gene lookup returns CDR1 LGHDT and CDR2 YNNKEL (reference sequence). The CDR3 loop reads CASSHRTPSQETQYF. The CDR3 nucleotides read TGTGCCAGCAGCCATAGGACACCCTCTCAAGAGACCCAGTACTTC.

This chain connects TRBV3-1 to TRBJ1-4, with 8 bases that match TRBD1. The CDR3 contains 14 residues. Germline CDR1 is LGHDT and CDR2 is YNNKEL (reference sequence). V gave up 5 bases and J gave up 7 bases; unmatched junction bases: 6. The DNA for the CDR3 is TGTGCCAGCAGCTGGACAGGGAAAAGTGAAAAACTGTTTTTT. Protein product: CASSWTGKSEKLFF. Supplemented by reference TRBV3-1 and TRBJ1-4, the full variable domain reads DTAVSQTPKYLVTQMGNDKSIKCEQNLGHDTMYWYKQDSKKFLKIMFSYNNKELIINETVPNRFSPKSPDKAHLNLHINSLELGDSAVYFCASSWTGKSEKLFFGSGTQLSVL.

The chain is built from TRBV6-1 and TRBJ2-7, with 9 bases matching TRBD1. This CDR3 region has 15 residues. After removal of 6 bases from V and 6 bases from J, the junction contained 12 bases not matched to a gene. Looked up from germline, CDR1 is MNHNS and CDR2 is SASEGT. CDR3 in DNA: TGTGCCAGCAGGGTGCTGACAGGGGGAGGAGGCGAGCAGTACTTC. It codes for CASRVLTGGGGEQYF.

The chain joins TRBV7-2 to TRBJ1-2; D uncertain. This CDR3 comprises 11 residues. Germline V gives CDR1 SGHTA, CDR2 FQGNSA. Trimming stripped 8 bases from V and 7 bases from J, with 11 bases between. Written as DNA, the CDR3 is TGTGCCAGCGGGCGGGAAGGTGGCTACACCTTC. Protein sequence: CASGREGGYTF.

This chain joins TRBV7-2 and TRBJ2-3; D call uncertain. The CDR3 totals 12 residues. Per the germline V gene, CDR1 is SGHTA and CDR2 is FQGNSA. The V and J ends lost 6 bases and 2 bases respectively, with 6 bases between them. The CDR3 protein is CASSRTTDTQYF. CDR3 DNA: TGTGCCAGCAGTCGAACCACAGATACGCAGTATTTT. The variable domain in full, with the rest retrieved from reference TRBV7-2 and TRBJ2-3, is GAGVSQSPSNKVTEKGKDVELRCDPISGHTALYWYRQSLGQGLEFLIYFQGNSAPDKSGLPSDRFSAERTGGSVSTLTIQRTQQEDSAVYLCASSRTTDTQYFGPGTRLTVL.

The V call is TRBV7-2, the J call TRBJ2-5; TRBD2 matches 8 bases. Germline CDR1 reads SGHTA; CDR2 reads FQGNSA. The length of the CDR3 is 19 residues. Trimming cost V 6 bases and J 0 bases; bases outside gene matches: 18. CDR3 coding DNA: TGTGCCAGCAGACCTAGATGGCGCGGTTTTAGCGGGGACCAAGAGACCCAGTACTTC. Its protein product is CASRPRWRGFSGDQETQYF.

The V and J genes are TRBV9 and TRBJ2-3; TRBD2 matches 10 bases. Germline V CDR1 and CDR2: SGDLS, YYNGEE. Losses at the gene ends were 4 bases for V and 0 bases for J; bases not matched to a gene: 11. This CDR3 has 18 amino acids. CDR3 loop: CASSPNSGGPISTDTQYF. The CDR3 nucleotides are TGTGCCAGCAGCCCCAATAGCGGGGGGCCAATTAGCACAGATACGCAGTATTTT.

This clonotype has only one observation. The V gene is TRBV14, the J gene TRBJ1-1; D call uncertain. Germline V gives CDR1 SGHDN, CDR2 FVKESK. V was cut by 0 bases and J by 0 bases, with 8 bases left in between. This CDR3 has 15 residues. The CDR3 DNA sequence: TGTGCCAGCAGCCAAGAAGTACATCTGAACACTGAAGCTTTCTTT. It yields the protein CASSQEVHLNTEAFF.